This T cell receptor beta chain was retrieved from a study of blood T cell repertoires in COVID-19. Whole-study context: Acute-phase and convalescent COVID-19 samples originated in the United States, Italy and Spain.

The V and J ends lost 3 bases and 5 bases respectively, with 10 bases between them. Germline V gives CDR1 MNHEY, CDR2 SMNVEV (reference sequence). The CDR3 covers 13 residues. Sequencing used immunoSEQ multiplex PCR; TCRdb keeps in-frame clones, though not all of them. Of 200,000 to 250,000 clones in the sample, approximately 82% were seen once. The rearrangement uses TRBV27 and TRBJ2-5; tentative D call: TRBD2 (6 bases). The TCR was taken from a woman older than 75 with acute or convalescent COVID-19. The source material was peripheral blood. In DNA, the CDR3 is TGTGCCAGCAGTTTGGGCGGGGCGGAGACCCAGTACTTC. This sequence encodes CASSLGGAETQYF.